The sequence of this TCR beta chain was determined in a study of shared clonotypes between healthy human individuals. For the study at large: The study drew on a couple of women and a few men aged 18 to 49 as donors.

Assay: immunoSEQ multiplex PCR; the TCRdb copy retains only in-frame clones and omits some. This sample has about 960,000 clones, with approximately 80% found just once. The germline V gene encodes CDR1 SQVTM and CDR2 ANQGSEA. Unmatched junction bases numbered 4, after V lost 7 bases and J lost 4 bases. The CDR3 is 13 residues long. The study drew its donors from healthy HIV-negative adults without recent acute infections or vaccinations. The donor cohort consisted entirely of Caucasian adults residing in Nashville, Tennessee. This chain joins TRBV29-1 and TRBJ2-3, with 11 bases that match TRBD2. The sample comprised memory CD4+ T cells sorted from blood. As for subset: CD45RA-negative fraction. This sequence was found in a man aged 18-30 years in good health. The CDR3 coding sequence is TGCAGCGATAGCGGGAGGGTTGCAGATACGCAGTATTTT. Its protein is CSDSGRVADTQYF.